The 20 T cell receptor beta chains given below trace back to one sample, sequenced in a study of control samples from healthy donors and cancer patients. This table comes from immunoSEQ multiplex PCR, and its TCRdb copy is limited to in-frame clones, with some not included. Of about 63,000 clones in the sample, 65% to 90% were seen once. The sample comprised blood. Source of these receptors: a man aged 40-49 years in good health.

CDR3 DNA: TGTGCCAGGGCAACGGACAGGGACAGATATGGCTACACCTTC. Its translation: CARATDRDRYGYTF. The rearrangement uses TRBV2 and TRBJ1-2; the match to TRBD1 covers 8 bases. The CDR3 loop spans 14 amino acids. Germline trimming cut 9 bases from V and 5 bases from J; bases unmatched to any gene: 11. Germline values: CDR1 SNHLY, CDR2 FYNNEI.

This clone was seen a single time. In DNA, the CDR3 is TGTGCCAGCAGCTTAGCGTTACAGGGCGTCTACGAGCAGTACTTC. Translation: CASSLALQGVYEQYF. The V call is TRBV7-8, the J call TRBJ2-7; a possible D gene is TRBD1 (6 bases). V shed 0 bases and J shed 3 bases, with 12 bases lying between them. CDR1 is SGHVS, CDR2 FQNEAQ, per germline. This CDR3 has 15 residues.

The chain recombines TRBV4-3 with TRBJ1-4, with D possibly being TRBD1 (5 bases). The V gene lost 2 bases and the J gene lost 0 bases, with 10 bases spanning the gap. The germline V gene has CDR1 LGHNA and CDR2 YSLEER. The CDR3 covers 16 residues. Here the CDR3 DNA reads TGCGCCAGCAGCCAATCCAGGGAAGCAACTAATGAAAAACTGTTTTTT. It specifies CASSQSREATNEKLFF.

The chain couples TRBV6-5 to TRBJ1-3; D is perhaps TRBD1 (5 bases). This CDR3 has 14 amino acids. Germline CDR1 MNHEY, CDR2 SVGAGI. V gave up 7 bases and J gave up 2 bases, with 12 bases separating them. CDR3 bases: TGTGCCAGCACCGGTGCAGGGACTGGAAACACCATATATTTT. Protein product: CASTGAGTGNTIYF.

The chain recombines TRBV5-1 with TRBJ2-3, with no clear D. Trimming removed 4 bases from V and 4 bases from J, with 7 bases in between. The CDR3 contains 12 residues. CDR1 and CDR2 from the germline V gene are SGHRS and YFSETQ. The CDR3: CASSRPADTQYF. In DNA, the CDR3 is TGCGCCAGCAGCCGGCCAGCAGATACGCAGTATTTT.

CDR3 in DNA: TGCGCCAGCAGCCCCACGGGGCGGGCCGAAGCTTTCTTT. Residues: CASSPTGRAEAFF. The chain employs TRBV5-1 and TRBJ1-1, with D perhaps TRBD1 (5 bases). In germline, CDR1 is SGHRS, CDR2 YFSETQ. The V end lost 4 bases, the J end lost 8 bases, and 15 bases lay between the germline ends. The length of the CDR3 is 13 residues.

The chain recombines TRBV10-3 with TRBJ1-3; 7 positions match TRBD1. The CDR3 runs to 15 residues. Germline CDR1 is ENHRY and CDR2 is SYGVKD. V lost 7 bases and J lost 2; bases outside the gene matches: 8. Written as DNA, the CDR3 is TGTGCCATCACCCAATCTGACAGGGCTGGAAACACCATATATTTT. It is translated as CAITQSDRAGNTIYF.

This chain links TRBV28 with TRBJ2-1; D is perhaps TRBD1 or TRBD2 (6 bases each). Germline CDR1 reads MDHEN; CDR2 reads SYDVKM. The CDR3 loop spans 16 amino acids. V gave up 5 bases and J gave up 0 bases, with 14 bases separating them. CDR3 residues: CASSTSGASSYNEQFF. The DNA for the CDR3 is TGTGCCAGCAGTACATCGGGGGCCAGCTCCTACAATGAGCAGTTCTTC.

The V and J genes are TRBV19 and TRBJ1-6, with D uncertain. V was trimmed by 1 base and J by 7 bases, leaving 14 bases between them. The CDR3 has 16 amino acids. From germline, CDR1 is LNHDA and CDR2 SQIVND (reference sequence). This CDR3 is CASSIAGSNRNSPLHF. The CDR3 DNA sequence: TGTGCCAGTAGTATAGCAGGTAGCAATAGAAATTCACCCCTCCACTTT.

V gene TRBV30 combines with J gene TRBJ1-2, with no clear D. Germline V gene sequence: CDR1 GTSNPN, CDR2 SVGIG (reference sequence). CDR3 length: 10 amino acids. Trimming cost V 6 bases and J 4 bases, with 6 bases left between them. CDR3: CACEVYGYTF. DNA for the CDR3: TGTGCCTGCGAAGTCTATGGCTACACCTTC.

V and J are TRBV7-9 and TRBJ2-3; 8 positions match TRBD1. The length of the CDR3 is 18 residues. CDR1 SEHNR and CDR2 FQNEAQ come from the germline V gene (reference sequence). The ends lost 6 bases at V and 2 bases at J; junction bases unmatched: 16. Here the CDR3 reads CASRTNYIDRGSTDTQYF. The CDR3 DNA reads TGTGCCAGCAGAACCAATTATATAGACAGGGGTTCCACAGATACGCAGTATTTT.

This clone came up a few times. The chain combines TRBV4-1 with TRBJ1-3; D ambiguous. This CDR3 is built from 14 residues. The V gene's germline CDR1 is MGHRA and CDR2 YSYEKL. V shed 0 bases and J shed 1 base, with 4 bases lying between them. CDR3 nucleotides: TGCGCCAGCAGCCAAGAAGTTTCTGGAAACACCATATATTTT. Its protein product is CASSQEVSGNTIYF.

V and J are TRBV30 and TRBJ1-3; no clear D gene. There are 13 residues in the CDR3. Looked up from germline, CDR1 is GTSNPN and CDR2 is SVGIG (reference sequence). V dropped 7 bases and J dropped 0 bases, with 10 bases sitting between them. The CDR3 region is CASLIYSGNTIYF. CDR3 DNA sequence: TGTGCCTCGTTAATCTACTCTGGAAACACCATATATTTT.

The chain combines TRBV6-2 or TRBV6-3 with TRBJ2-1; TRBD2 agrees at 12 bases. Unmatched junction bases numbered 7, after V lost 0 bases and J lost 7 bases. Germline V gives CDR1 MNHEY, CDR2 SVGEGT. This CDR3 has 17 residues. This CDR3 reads CASSYSDLAGGLNEQFF. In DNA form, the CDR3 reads TGTGCCAGCAGTTACTCGGACCTAGCGGGGGGGCTTAATGAGCAGTTCTTC.

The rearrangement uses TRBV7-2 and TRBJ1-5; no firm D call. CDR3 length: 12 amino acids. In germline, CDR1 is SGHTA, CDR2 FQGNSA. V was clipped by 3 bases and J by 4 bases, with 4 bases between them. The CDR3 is CASSFSNQPQHF. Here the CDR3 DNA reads TGTGCCAGCAGCTTTTCAAATCAGCCCCAGCATTTT.

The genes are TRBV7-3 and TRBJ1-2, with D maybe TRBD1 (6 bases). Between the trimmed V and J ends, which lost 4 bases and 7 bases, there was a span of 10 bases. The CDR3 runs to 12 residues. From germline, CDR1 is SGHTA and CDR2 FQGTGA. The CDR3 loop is CASSSGHSGYTF. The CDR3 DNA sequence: TGTGCCAGCAGCTCGGGACATTCTGGCTACACCTTC.

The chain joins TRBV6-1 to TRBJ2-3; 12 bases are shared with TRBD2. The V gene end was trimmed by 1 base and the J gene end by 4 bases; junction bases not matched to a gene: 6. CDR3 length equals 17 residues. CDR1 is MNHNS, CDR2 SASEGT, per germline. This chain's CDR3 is CASSEGTSGGFSDTQYF. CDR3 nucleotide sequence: TGTGCCAGCAGTGAAGGAACTAGCGGGGGGTTCTCAGATACGCAGTATTTT.

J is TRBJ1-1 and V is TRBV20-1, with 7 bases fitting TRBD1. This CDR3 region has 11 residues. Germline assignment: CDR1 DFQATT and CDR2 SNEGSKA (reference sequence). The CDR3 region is CRTNRGAEAFF. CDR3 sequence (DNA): TGCAGGACCAACAGGGGCGCTGAAGCTTTCTTT.

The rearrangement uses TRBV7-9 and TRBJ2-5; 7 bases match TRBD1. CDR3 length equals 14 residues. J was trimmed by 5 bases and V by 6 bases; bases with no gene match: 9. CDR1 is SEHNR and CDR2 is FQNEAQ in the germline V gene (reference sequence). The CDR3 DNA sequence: TGTGCCAGCAGTCAATCAACAGGGGTCGAGACCCAGTACTTC. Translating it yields CASSQSTGVETQYF.

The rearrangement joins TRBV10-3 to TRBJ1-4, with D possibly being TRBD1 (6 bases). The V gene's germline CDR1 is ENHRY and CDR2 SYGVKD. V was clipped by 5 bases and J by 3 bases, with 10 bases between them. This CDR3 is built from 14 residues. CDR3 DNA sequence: TGTGCCATCAGTACAGGGACGGCTAATGAAAAACTGTTTTTT. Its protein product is CAISTGTANEKLFF.